The entry below describes one TCR beta chain. Sequenced by immunoSEQ multiplex PCR; TCRdb stores in-frame clones only, minus some. The data contain about 1,500,000 clones, roughly 97% of them singletons. This record belongs to a study of shared clonotypes between healthy human individuals. V lost 9 bases to trimming and J lost 2 bases; unmatched junction nucleotides: 12. The CDR3 runs to 15 residues. The germline V gene encodes CDR1 LNHDA and CDR2 SQIVND (reference sequence). The sample consisted of naive CD4+ T cells sorted from blood. Described subset: CD45RA+ positively selected. The receptor was isolated from a man aged 25-40 years in good health. The rearrangement joins TRBV19 to TRBJ1-1; 7 bases are shared with TRBD1. The CDR3 DNA sequence: TGTGCCAGCCACACCCAGGGACAGAGAAACACTGAAGCTTTCTTT. This translates into CASHTQGQRNTEAFF. The complete variable domain, with remaining parts taken from reference TRBV19 and TRBJ1-1, reads DGGITQSPKYLFRKEGQNVTLSCEQNLNHDAMYWYRQDPGQGLRLIYYSQIVNDFQKGDIAEGYSVSREKKESFPLTVTSAQKNPTAFYLCASHTQGQRNTEAFFGQGTRLTVV.